In this sample, the clone carrying this T cell receptor beta chain turned up once. Germline CDR1 reads SQVTM; CDR2 reads ANQGSEA. The CDR3 is 14 amino acids. Trimming left V 4 bases short and J 5 bases short, with 17 bases between. Using immunoSEQ multiplex PCR, the repertoire was profiled, and TCRdb retains in-frame clones only, with some absent. Of 50,000 or so clones detected, over 80% appear once; the ten largest clones hold 0.25%. This entry is derived from a study of T cell changes during pregnancy in multiple sclerosis. The material sequenced was CD4+ T cells from peripheral blood mononuclear cells, taken in the third trimester of pregnancy. This clonotype was sampled from a female donor with multiple sclerosis, enrolled in a pregnancy study. The chain combines TRBV29-1 with TRBJ1-1, with D possibly matching TRBD1 (5 bases). This CDR3 is CSVGGVLLGTEAFF. For the CDR3, the DNA is TGCAGCGTTGGGGGGGTCCTTTTAGGAACTGAAGCTTTCTTT.